This is a list of T cell receptor beta chains from one sample in a study of blood T cell repertoires in COVID-19. Clones were read by immunoSEQ multiplex PCR, and TCRdb kept only the in-frame ones, dropping some. The profile covers about 190,000 clones, with about 85% appearing a single time and around 2.3% taken by the ten largest. The sequenced sample consisted of peripheral blood. Receptor source: a man aged 65 to 79 with active or convalescent COVID-19. The CDR3 runs from the conserved cysteine through the conserved F or W. The D gene is left open where the match is weak. Clone size is given for some rows only: seen once, a few or many times, or a class if the clone is expanded.

clone_size | j_call | v_call | d_call | cdr3_nt | cdr3_aa
- | TRBJ1-2 | TRBV6-6 | - | TGTGCCAGCAGTTACATCTCGGGCACAGGGCGCGGCTACACCTTC | CASSYISGTGRGYTF
once | TRBJ2-7 | TRBV4-3 | - | TGCGCCAGCAGCCAAGCGGTTCGGGGGTGGGGTACCTACGAGCAGTACTTC | CASSQAVRGWGTYEQYF
- | TRBJ2-1 | TRBV11-2 | TRBD2 | TGTGCCAGCAGCCCCCAACCCACCTATTCTGCGGGGGGGCTAGGGGAGCAGTTCTTC | CASSPQPTYSAGGLGEQFF
- | TRBJ2-7 | TRBV3-1/TRBV3-2 | - | TGTGCCAGCAGCCTCCAGGGGAAGGACGAGCAGTACTTC | CASSLQGKDEQYF
- | TRBJ1-5 | TRBV21-1 | - | TGTGCCAGCAGCAAAGGATCCGGTAATCAGCCCCAGCATTTT | CASSKGSGNQPQHF
- | TRBJ2-3 | TRBV15 | TRBD1 | TGTGCCACAGTACTTGGCAGGGGGCTAGGGACGCAGTATTTT | CATVLGRGLGTQYF
- | TRBJ2-1 | TRBV2 | - | TGTGCCAGCAGTGAGGGCCGGATACAGGGAGTGAATGAGCAGTTCTTC | CASSEGRIQGVNEQFF
- | TRBJ2-1 | TRBV3-1/TRBV3-2 | - | TGTGCCAGCAGCCATTTAGGGGTGGCAGACTCCTACAATGAGCAGTTCTTC | CASSHLGVADSYNEQFF
- | TRBJ2-2 | TRBV6-2/TRBV6-3 | TRBD1 | TGTGCCAGCAGTTTTCCACAGGGGGCTTTGAGCACCGGGGAGCTGTTTTTT | CASSFPQGALSTGELFF
- | TRBJ2-3 | TRBV28 | TRBD2 | TGTGCCAGCAGTTTAACAAGGACTAGCGGGGGGGGTAGTGATACGCAGTATTTT | CASSLTRTSGGGSDTQYF
once | TRBJ2-7 | TRBV4-1 | TRBD1 | TGCGCCAGCAGCCATCGGACAGGGGTCTTGAAAGAGCAGTACTTC | CASSHRTGVLKEQYF
- | TRBJ1-5 | TRBV6-5 | - | TGTGCCAGCAGGGAGGATCCAGATCAGCCCCAGCATTTT | CASREDPDQPQHF
- | TRBJ2-3 | TRBV5-5 | - | TGTGCCAGCAGCTTGCGGGGTCGCACAGATACGCAGTATTTT | CASSLRGRTDTQYF
- | TRBJ2-3 | TRBV5-1 | - | TGCGCCAGCAGGATCGGACTATCCACAGATACGCAGTATTTT | CASRIGLSTDTQYF
once | TRBJ1-1 | TRBV6-5 | - | TGTGCCAGCAGCGGGACAAACACTGAAGCTTTCTTT | CASSGTNTEAFF
- | TRBJ2-1 | TRBV7-9 | - | TGTGCCTCCGACAAATGGAGTAGCGGCAATGAGCAGTTCTTC | CASDKWSSGNEQFF
- | TRBJ2-7 | TRBV10-2 | - | TGCGCCAGCAGACCTGAGTACTCCTACGAGCAGTACTTC | CASRPEYSYEQYF
- | TRBJ1-4 | TRBV4-3 | - | TGCGCCAGCAGCCGGGGTTCCGGGACATTGGAAAAACTGTTTTTT | CASSRGSGTLEKLFF
- | TRBJ1-2 | TRBV7-9 | TRBD1 | TGTGCCAGCAAAGGACAGGATTATGGCTACACCTTC | CASKGQDYGYTF
- | TRBJ2-2 | TRBV9 | - | TGTGCCAGCAGCGTAGGTAGCTCGAACACCGGGGAGCTGTTTTTT | CASSVGSSNTGELFF
few | TRBJ2-7 | TRBV7-9 | - | TGTGCCAGCAGCCGAGGAAGTTACGAGCAGTACTTC | CASSRGSYEQYF
- | TRBJ1-2 | TRBV19 | - | TGTGCCAGTAGTCCCGGACAAGGAACCGTGCTAAACTATGGCTACACCTTC | CASSPGQGTVLNYGYTF
- | TRBJ1-1 | TRBV6-5 | - | TGTGCCAGCAGTAACAGGGACAACACTGAAGCTTTCTTT | CASSNRDNTEAFF
- | TRBJ2-3 | TRBV19 | TRBD2 | TGTGCCAGTAGTCGGACTAGCGGGGGGTATAGCACAGATACGCAGTATTTT | CASSRTSGGYSTDTQYF
- | TRBJ1-5 | TRBV6-2/TRBV6-3 | TRBD1 | TGTGCCAGCAGTCAACAGGGGACACACAATCAGCCCCAGCATTTT | CASSQQGTHNQPQHF
- | TRBJ1-2 | TRBV30 | TRBD1 | TGTGCCTGGAGTGTAACGGGACAGGGTTCCTATGGCTACACCTTC | CAWSVTGQGSYGYTF
- | TRBJ1-5 | TRBV6-5 | TRBD1 | TGTGCCAGCAGAGGGACAGCTCTTAGCAATCAGCCCCAGCATTTT | CASRGTALSNQPQHF
- | TRBJ2-7 | TRBV19 | TRBD2 | TGTGCCAGTAGTATTACTAGCGGCACTGGTGTGCAGTACTTC | CASSITSGTGVQYF
- | TRBJ2-2 | TRBV19 | TRBD1 | TGTGCCAGTAGTATAGCCCAGGGGGCCGGGGAGCTGTTTTTT | CASSIAQGAGELFF
- | TRBJ1-5 | TRBV6-2/TRBV6-3 | - | TGTGCCAGCAGTTACTCGATCGGGGATAGCAATCAGCCCCAGCATTTT | CASSYSIGDSNQPQHF
- | TRBJ2-7 | TRBV15 | TRBD2 | TGTGCCACCAGCTTGCGGGCTAGCGGGGATAAAAGCTCCTACGAGCAGTACTTC | CATSLRASGDKSSYEQYF
- | TRBJ2-1 | TRBV28 | TRBD2 | TGTGCCAGCAGACCGGGGGGGCCGATCAATGAGCAGTTCTTC | CASRPGGPINEQFF
once | TRBJ2-7 | TRBV10-3 | TRBD2 | TGTGCCATCACCTCGTCGGGAGGGGACTCCTACGAGCAGTACTTC | CAITSSGGDSYEQYF
once | TRBJ2-2 | TRBV10-2 | - | TGCGCCAGCAGTATTCCGACCCCGGGTACCGGGGAGCTGTTTTTT | CASSIPTPGTGELFF
- | TRBJ2-7 | TRBV10-2 | TRBD2 | TGCGCCAGCAGTGGACACTGGACTAGGGCCTCCTACGAGCAGTACTTC | CASSGHWTRASYEQYF
- | TRBJ2-1 | TRBV27 | TRBD1 | TGTGCCAGCAGTAAGGGACAGGGTAGTGGAGGTGAGCAGTTCTTC | CASSKGQGSGGEQFF
few | TRBJ1-1 | TRBV2 | - | TGTGCCAGCACTACAGGGCAGAACACTGAAGCTTTCTTT | CASTTGQNTEAFF
- | TRBJ1-1 | TRBV5-1 | - | TGCGCCAGCAGCTTGGATCAGCGCGGGGGATTGAACACTGAAGCTTTCTTT | CASSLDQRGGLNTEAFF
once | TRBJ1-5 | TRBV6-2/TRBV6-3 | - | TGTGCCAGCAGTTACGGGAGAACTTACAATCAGCCCCAGCATTTT | CASSYGRTYNQPQHF
- | TRBJ1-1 | TRBV4-3 | TRBD1 | TGCGCCAGCAGCCAATCCAGGGGGACTGAAGCTTTCTTT | CASSQSRGTEAFF
few | TRBJ1-6 | TRBV9 | - | TGTGCCAGCAGCGTGGGGCCGAGAACCTATAATTCACCCCTCCACTTT | CASSVGPRTYNSPLHF
- | TRBJ1-4 | TRBV5-6 | TRBD1 | TGTGCCAGCAGCTTTTCGGGACAGGGTTGGGATAATGAAAAACTGTTTTTT | CASSFSGQGWDNEKLFF
few | TRBJ2-3 | TRBV20-1 | TRBD2 | TGCAGTGCCAGTCGGAGGGGACTAGCGGGCACAGATACGCAGTATTTT | CSASRRGLAGTDTQYF
- | TRBJ1-1 | TRBV13 | - | TGTGCCAGCAGCTTAGGTGTGACAAAGAACACTGAAGCTTTCTTT | CASSLGVTKNTEAFF
- | TRBJ2-1 | TRBV9 | TRBD1 | TGTGCCAGCAGCGTAGGGACAGGGGGCCCCCGGGAGCAGTTCTTC | CASSVGTGGPREQFF
- | TRBJ2-4 | TRBV2 | TRBD2 | TGTGCCAGCAGTGAAGCGGGTAGCGGGAGTTGGCCGTACTTC | CASSEAGSGSWPYF
- | TRBJ2-3 | TRBV4-2 | TRBD2 | TGTGCCAGCAGCCAAGATCCGGGACTAAGCACAGATACGCAGTATTTT | CASSQDPGLSTDTQYF
once | TRBJ2-5 | TRBV4-3 | - | TGCGCCAGCAGCCAAGATCTGGGACAAGGATGGGAGACCCAGTACTTC | CASSQDLGQGWETQYF
once | TRBJ1-2 | TRBV5-6 | TRBD1 | TGTGCCAGCAGCTCGGGACAGGGACCCCAATCTAACTATGGCTACACCTTC | CASSSGQGPQSNYGYTF
once | TRBJ2-7 | TRBV3-1/TRBV3-2 | - | TGTGCCAGCAGCCGAGGTGTGAACCCCTACGAGCAGTACTTC | CASSRGVNPYEQYF
- | TRBJ2-7 | TRBV28 | TRBD2 | TGTGCCAGCAGTCTCAGGACTAGCGGGTTCTACGAGCAGTACTTC | CASSLRTSGFYEQYF
- | TRBJ2-2 | TRBV19 | TRBD1 | TGTGCCAGTAGTGTGAGGGACAGCACCGGGGAGCTGTTTTTT | CASSVRDSTGELFF
- | TRBJ2-3 | TRBV7-9 | - | TGTGCCAGCAGACGGACAGCGGGAATGGATACGCAGTATTTT | CASRRTAGMDTQYF
- | TRBJ2-2 | TRBV9 | - | TGTGCCAGCCGGGCAGGGGGGTACGGGGAGCTGTTTTTT | CASRAGGYGELFF
few | TRBJ2-2 | TRBV6-5 | - | TGTGCCAGCAGTTCGTTGACAGGCCCCACCGGGGAGCTGTTTTTT | CASSSLTGPTGELFF